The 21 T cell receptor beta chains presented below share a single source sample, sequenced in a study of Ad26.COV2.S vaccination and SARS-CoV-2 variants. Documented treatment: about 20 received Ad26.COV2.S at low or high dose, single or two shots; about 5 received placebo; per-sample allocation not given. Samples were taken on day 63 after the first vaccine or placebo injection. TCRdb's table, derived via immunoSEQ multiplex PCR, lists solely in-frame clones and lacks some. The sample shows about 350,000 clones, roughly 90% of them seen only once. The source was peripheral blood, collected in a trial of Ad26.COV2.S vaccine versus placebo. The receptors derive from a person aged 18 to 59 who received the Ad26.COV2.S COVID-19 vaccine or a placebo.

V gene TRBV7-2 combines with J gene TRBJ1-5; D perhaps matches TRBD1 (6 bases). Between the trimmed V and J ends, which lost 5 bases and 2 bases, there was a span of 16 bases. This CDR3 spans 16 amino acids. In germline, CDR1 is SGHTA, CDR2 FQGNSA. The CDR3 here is CASSPLSRGGNQPQHF. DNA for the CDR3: TGTGCCAGCAGCCCCCTAAGCAGGGGCGGCAATCAGCCCCAGCATTTT.

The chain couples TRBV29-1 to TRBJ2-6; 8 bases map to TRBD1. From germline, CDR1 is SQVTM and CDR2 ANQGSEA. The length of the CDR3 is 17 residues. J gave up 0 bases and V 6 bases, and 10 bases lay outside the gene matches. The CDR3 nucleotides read TGCAGCGTGCTCCCCGGGACAGGCGTCTCTGGGGCCAACGTCCTGACTTTC. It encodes CSVLPGTGVSGANVLTF.

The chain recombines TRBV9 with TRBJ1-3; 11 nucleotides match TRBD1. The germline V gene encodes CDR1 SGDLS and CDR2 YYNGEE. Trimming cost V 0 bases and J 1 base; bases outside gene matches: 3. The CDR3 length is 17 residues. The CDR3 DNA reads TGTGCCAGCAGCGTAGCGGGACAGGGGGTATCTGGAAACACCATATATTTT. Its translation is CASSVAGQGVSGNTIYF.

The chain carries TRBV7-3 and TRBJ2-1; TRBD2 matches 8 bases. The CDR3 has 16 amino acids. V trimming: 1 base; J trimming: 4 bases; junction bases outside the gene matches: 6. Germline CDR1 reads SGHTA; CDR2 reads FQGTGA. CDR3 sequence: CASSLIGGTRYNEQFF. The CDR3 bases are TGTGCCAGCAGCTTAATTGGGGGGACTAGATACAATGAGCAGTTCTTC.

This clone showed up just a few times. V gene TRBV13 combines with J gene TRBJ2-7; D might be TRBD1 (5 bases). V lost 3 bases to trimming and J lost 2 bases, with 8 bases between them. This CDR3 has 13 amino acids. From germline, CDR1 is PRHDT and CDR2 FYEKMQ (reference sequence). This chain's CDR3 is CASSFGQAYEQYF. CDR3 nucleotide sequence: TGTGCCAGCAGCTTCGGACAAGCCTACGAGCAGTACTTC.

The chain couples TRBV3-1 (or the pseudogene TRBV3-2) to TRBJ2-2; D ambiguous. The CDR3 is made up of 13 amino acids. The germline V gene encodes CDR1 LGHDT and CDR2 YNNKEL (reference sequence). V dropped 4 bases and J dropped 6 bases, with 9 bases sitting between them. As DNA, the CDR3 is TGTGCCAGCAGCCCGGTAGGGTCCGGGGAGCTGTTTTTT. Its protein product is CASSPVGSGELFF.

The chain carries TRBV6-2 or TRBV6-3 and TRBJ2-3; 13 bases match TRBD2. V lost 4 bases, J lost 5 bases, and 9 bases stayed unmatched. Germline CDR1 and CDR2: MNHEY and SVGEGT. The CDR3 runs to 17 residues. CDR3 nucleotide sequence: TGTGCCAGCAGTTGGCCAACTAGCGGGGGGGCCGTAGATACGCAGTATTTT. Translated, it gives CASSWPTSGGAVDTQYF.

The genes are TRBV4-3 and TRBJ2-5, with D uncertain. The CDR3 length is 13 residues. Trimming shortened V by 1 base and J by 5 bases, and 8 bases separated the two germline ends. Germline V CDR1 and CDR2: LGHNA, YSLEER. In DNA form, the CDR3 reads TGCGCCAGCAGCCAAGGGTGGGATGAGACCCAGTACTTC. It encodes CASSQGWDETQYF.

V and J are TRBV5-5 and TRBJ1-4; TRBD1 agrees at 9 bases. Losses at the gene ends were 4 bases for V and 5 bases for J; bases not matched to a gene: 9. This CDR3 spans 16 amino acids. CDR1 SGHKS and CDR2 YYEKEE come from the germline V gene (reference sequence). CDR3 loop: CASSQQQGAINEKLFF. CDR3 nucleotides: TGTGCCAGCAGCCAGCAACAGGGGGCGATCAATGAAAAACTGTTTTTT.

CDR3 sequence reads: CASSERRDTEAFF. The DNA for the CDR3 is TGCGCCAGCAGTGAACGTCGCGACACTGAAGCTTTCTTT. The chain has TRBV10-1 and TRBJ1-1, with no clear D. CDR1 and CDR2 (germline): WNHNN, SYGVQD (reference sequence). V lost 3 bases and J lost 3, with 8 bases in between. This CDR3 contains 13 residues.

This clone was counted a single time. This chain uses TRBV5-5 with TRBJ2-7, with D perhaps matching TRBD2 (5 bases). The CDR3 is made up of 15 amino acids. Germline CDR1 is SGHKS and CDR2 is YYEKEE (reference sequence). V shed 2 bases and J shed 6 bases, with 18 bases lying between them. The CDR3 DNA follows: TGTGCCAGCAGCTTCCCCCCCGCCGGGGTGGGCGAGCAGTACTTC. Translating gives CASSFPPAGVGEQYF.

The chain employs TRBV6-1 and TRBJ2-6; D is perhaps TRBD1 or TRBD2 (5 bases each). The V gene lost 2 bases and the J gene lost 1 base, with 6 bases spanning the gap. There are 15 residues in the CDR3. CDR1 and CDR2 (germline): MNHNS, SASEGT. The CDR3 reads CASSEWGSGANVLTF. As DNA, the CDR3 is TGTGCCAGCAGTGAATGGGGGTCTGGGGCCAACGTCCTGACTTTC.

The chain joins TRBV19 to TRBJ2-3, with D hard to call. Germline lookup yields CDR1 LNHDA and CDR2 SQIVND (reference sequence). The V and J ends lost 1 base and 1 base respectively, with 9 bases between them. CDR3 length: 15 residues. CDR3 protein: CASSIARFGTDTQYF. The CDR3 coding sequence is TGTGCCAGTAGTATAGCGAGGTTTGGCACAGATACGCAGTATTTT.

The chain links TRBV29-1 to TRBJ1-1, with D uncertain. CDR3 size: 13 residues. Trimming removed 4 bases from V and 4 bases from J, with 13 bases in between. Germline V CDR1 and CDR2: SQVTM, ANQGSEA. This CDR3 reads CSVVEGGGTEAFF. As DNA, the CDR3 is TGCAGCGTTGTCGAGGGTGGAGGCACTGAAGCTTTCTTT.

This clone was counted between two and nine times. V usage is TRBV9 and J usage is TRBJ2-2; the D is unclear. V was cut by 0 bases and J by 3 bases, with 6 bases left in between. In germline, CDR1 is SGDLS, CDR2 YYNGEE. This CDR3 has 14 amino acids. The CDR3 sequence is CASSVDGYTGELFF. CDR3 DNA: TGTGCCAGCAGCGTAGATGGATACACCGGGGAGCTGTTTTTT. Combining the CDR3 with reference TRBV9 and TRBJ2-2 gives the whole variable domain DSGVTQTPKHLITATGQRVTLRCSPRSGDLSVYWYQQSLDQGLQFLIQYYNGEERAKGNILERFSAQQFPDLHSELNLSSLELGDSALYFCASSVDGYTGELFFGEGSRLTVL.

The CDR3 sequence is CAISGSGRSSPLHF. The CDR3 DNA follows: TGTGCCATCAGTGGTTCAGGTCGGTCTTCACCCCTCCACTTT. This chain connects TRBV10-3 to TRBJ1-6; D uncertain. Trimming shortened V by 4 bases and J by 9 bases, and 13 bases separated the two germline ends. This CDR3 spans 14 amino acids. Germline CDR1 ENHRY, CDR2 SYGVKD.

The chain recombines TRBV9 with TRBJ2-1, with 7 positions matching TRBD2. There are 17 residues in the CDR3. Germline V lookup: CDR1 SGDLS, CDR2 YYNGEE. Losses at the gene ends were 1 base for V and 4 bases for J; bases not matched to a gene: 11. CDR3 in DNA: TGTGCCAGCAGCGTACTGGGGGAAGCGGGAATTTACAATGAGCAGTTCTTC. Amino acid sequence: CASSVLGEAGIYNEQFF.

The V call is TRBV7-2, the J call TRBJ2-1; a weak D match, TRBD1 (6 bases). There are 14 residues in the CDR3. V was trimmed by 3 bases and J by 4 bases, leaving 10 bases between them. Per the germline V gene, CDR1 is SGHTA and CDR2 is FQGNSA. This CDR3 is CASSFRDIYNEQFF. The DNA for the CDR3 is TGTGCCAGCAGCTTCCGGGACATTTACAATGAGCAGTTCTTC. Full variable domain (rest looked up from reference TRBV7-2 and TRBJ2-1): GAGVSQSPSNKVTEKGKDVELRCDPISGHTALYWYRQSLGQGLEFLIYFQGNSAPDKSGLPSDRFSAERTGGSVSTLTIQRTQQEDSAVYLCASSFRDIYNEQFFGPGTRLTVL.

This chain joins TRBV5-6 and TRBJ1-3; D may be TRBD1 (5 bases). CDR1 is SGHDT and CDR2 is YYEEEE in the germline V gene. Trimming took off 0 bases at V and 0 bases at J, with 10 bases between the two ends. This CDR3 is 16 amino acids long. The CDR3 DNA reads TGTGCCAGCAGCTTGGTTGGGGGTGTCTCTGGAAACACCATATATTTT. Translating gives CASSLVGGVSGNTIYF.

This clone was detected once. The CDR3 spells CASSSGSSGHYNEQFF. The DNA for the CDR3 is TGTGCCAGCAGTTCGGGGTCTAGCGGACACTACAATGAGCAGTTCTTC. The chain has TRBV28 and TRBJ2-1; 7 nucleotides align to TRBD2. V lost 4 bases to trimming and J lost 3 bases; unmatched junction nucleotides: 9. Germline CDR1 and CDR2: MDHEN and SYDVKM. CDR3 size: 16 residues.

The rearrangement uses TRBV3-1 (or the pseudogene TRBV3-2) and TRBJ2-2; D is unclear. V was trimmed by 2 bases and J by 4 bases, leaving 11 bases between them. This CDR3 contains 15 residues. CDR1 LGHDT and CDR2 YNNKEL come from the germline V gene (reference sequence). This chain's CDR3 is CASSQSSLSTGELFF. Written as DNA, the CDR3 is TGTGCCAGCAGCCAAAGTAGCTTGAGCACCGGGGAGCTGTTTTTT.